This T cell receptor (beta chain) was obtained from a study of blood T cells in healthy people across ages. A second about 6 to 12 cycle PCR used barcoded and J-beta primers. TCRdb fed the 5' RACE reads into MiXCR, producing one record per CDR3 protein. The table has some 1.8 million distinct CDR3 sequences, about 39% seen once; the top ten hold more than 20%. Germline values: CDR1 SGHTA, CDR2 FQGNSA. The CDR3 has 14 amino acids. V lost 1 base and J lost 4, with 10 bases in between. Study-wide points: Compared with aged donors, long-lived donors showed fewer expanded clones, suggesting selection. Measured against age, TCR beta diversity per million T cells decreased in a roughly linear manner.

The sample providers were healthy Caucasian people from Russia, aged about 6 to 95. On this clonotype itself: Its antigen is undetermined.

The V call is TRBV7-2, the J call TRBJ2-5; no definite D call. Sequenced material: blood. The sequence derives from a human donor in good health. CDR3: CASSLGFVGETQYF. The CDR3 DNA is TGTGCCAGCAGCTTAGGGTTCGTTGGAGAGACCCAGTACTTC.